Below, 14 T cell receptor beta chains from the same sample are listed, as sequenced in a study of spatial heterogeneity in lung cancer. As to time point: blood at routine non-recurrence follow-up after resection. Using its own MiXCR run on the 5' RACE reads, TCRdb lists one record per CDR3 protein. The sample holds about 1,200 distinct CDR3 sequences, 27% seen once. Here the sequenced sample was PBMCs, taken at follow-up. All receptors derive from a male donor with early-stage non-small cell lung cancer.

This chain uses TRBV5-8 with TRBJ2-7, with no clear D. The CDR3 sequence is 17 residues long. Between the trimmed V and J ends, which lost 2 bases and 0 bases, there was a span of 18 bases. Germline-derived CDR1 and CDR2 are SGHTS and YDEGEE. This CDR3 is CASSFSSWFYLSYEQYF. The CDR3 nucleotides are TGTGCCAGCAGCTTTTCTTCGTGGTTTTACCTCTCCTACGAGCAGTACTTC.

The chain uses TRBV7-6 and TRBJ2-7; D assignment may be TRBD1 or TRBD2 (5 bases each). The CDR3 runs 16 residues. V gave up 1 base and J gave up 7 bases, with 20 bases separating them. Germline lookup yields CDR1 SGHVS and CDR2 FNYEAQ. DNA of the CDR3: TGTGCCAGCAGCTTAGGGAGGCCCGTGACAGTAAGTGAGCAGTACTTC. This encodes CASSLGRPVTVSEQYF.

This clonotype was recorded a few times. The J gene is TRBJ2-3, the V gene TRBV6-4; 11 nucleotides agree with TRBD2. Germline V gives CDR1 MRHNA, CDR2 SNTAGT. The CDR3 consists of 15 residues. J gave up 4 bases and V 4 bases, and 4 bases lay outside the gene matches. Here the CDR3 DNA reads TGTGCCAGCAGTGCCGGGACTAGCGGCCCAGATACGCAGTATTTT. This codes for CASSAGTSGPDTQYF.

By proportion, this clonotype is large. J is TRBJ1-5 and V is TRBV19; tentative D call: TRBD1 (5 bases). Germline CDR1 is LNHDA and CDR2 is SQIVND (reference sequence). Trimming took 4 bases from V and 7 from J, leaving 17 bases between them. CDR3 size: 15 residues. The CDR3 spells CASSTIQDGRQPQHF. The CDR3 DNA reads TGTGCCAGTAGTACGATACAGGACGGAAGGCAGCCCCAGCATTTT. The complete variable domain, with remaining parts taken from reference TRBV19 and TRBJ1-5, reads DGGITQSPKYLFRKEGQNVTLSCEQNLNHDAMYWYRQDPGQGLRLIYYSQIVNDFQKGDIAEGYSVSREKKESFPLTVTSAQKNPTAFYLCASSTIQDGRQPQHFGDGTRLSIL.

There are a few counts of this clonotype. The chain has TRBV4-1 and TRBJ1-5; 7 bases match TRBD1. Trimming cost V 3 bases and J 4 bases; bases outside gene matches: 6. Germline V lookup: CDR1 MGHRA, CDR2 YSYEKL. CDR3 length equals 15 residues. CDR3 amino acids: CASSHAGTVNQPQHF. CDR3 sequence (DNA): TGCGCCAGCAGCCATGCAGGGACAGTGAATCAGCCCCAGCATTTT.

This clonotype qualifies as large (0.1 to 1%). The rearrangement joins TRBV30 to TRBJ2-5, with D perhaps matching TRBD1 (5 bases). Germline CDR1 reads GTSNPN; CDR2 reads SVGIG (reference sequence). Trimming took off 2 bases at V and 5 bases at J, with 15 bases between the two ends. The CDR3 consists of 14 residues. CDR3 protein: CAWSMKGFGETQYF. The CDR3 coding sequence is TGTGCCTGGAGTATGAAGGGGTTCGGGGAGACCCAGTACTTC.

The rearrangement links TRBV7-9 to TRBJ2-1; D is unresolved. Germline V CDR1 and CDR2: SEHNR, FQNEAQ (reference sequence). Trimming pared 5 bases from V and 2 bases from J, leaving 13 bases between. The CDR3 totals 15 residues. In DNA form, the CDR3 reads TGTGCCAGCAGCCTACGGACGGAAACCTACAATGAGCAGTTCTTC. Translating it yields CASSLRTETYNEQFF.

The V gene is TRBV7-8, the J gene TRBJ2-3, with 8 bases matching TRBD2. Germline loops: CDR1 SGHVS, CDR2 FQNEAQ. The CDR3 has 16 residues. V gave up 2 bases and J gave up 0 bases; unmatched junction bases: 4. DNA of the CDR3: TGTGCCAGCAGCTTACGAGCGGGGGTTAGCACAGATACGCAGTATTTT. Its protein is CASSLRAGVSTDTQYF.

J is TRBJ1-6 and V is TRBV28; 7 bases agree with TRBD1. The CDR3 totals 13 residues. CDR1 is MDHEN and CDR2 is SYDVKM in the germline V gene. The V gene end was trimmed by 11 bases and the J gene end by 9 bases; junction bases not matched to a gene: 10. The CDR3, as DNA: TGTGCCGGTCGACAGGGAAATTCTTCACCCCTCCACTTT. It codes for CAGRQGNSSPLHF.

This clonotype was picked up a small number of times. V is TRBV28 and J is TRBJ2-2, with a tentative D call TRBD1 (6 bases). V lost 5 bases and J 7 bases, leaving 11 bases between the germline ends. This CDR3 spans 13 amino acids. Germline V gene sequence: CDR1 MDHEN, CDR2 SYDVKM. CDR3 amino acids: CASSIRGSGELFF. CDR3 in DNA: TGTGCCAGCAGTATCAGGGGTAGCGGGGAGCTGTTTTTT.

The chain recombines TRBV24-1 with TRBJ2-1; 9 bases line up with TRBD2. J lost 14 bases, V lost 1 base, and 38 bases had no gene match. Per the germline V gene, CDR1 is KGHDR and CDR2 is SFDVKD. The CDR3 runs to 24 residues. CDR3 nucleotides: TGTGCCACCAGTGATTTAGGGGGACTAGCCTCCCCCTTGGGAGTTCTTCGGGTCCAAACTTGGGAGTTCTTC. Translation gives CATSDLGGLASPLGVLRVQTWEFF.

This clonotype was recorded at least ten times. The chain is built from TRBV20-1 and TRBJ2-1; the D gene is possibly TRBD1 (5 bases). Per germline, CDR1 DFQATT and CDR2 SNEGSKA (reference sequence). V dropped 0 bases and J dropped 4 bases, with 16 bases sitting between them. CDR3 length: 16 amino acids. As DNA, the CDR3 is TGCAGTGCTAGAGATCGGAAAGGGGAAGGGTACAATGAGCAGTTCTTC. It is translated as CSARDRKGEGYNEQFF.

This clonotype has only one observation. The rearrangement links TRBV10-2 to TRBJ2-5; 7 nucleotides align to TRBD1. Germline trimming cut 4 bases from V and 4 bases from J; bases unmatched to any gene: 9. Per the germline V gene, CDR1 is WSHSY and CDR2 is SAAADI. This CDR3 is 15 amino acids long. CDR3 loop: CASSGLQGLGETQYF. CDR3 DNA sequence: TGCGCCAGCAGTGGCCTACAGGGGTTAGGAGAGACCCAGTACTTC.

This clonotype ranks as large (0.1 to 1%). This chain uses TRBV20-1 with TRBJ2-3; 11 bases align to TRBD2. This CDR3 region has 16 residues. Germline CDR1 DFQATT, CDR2 SNEGSKA (reference sequence). Losses at the gene ends were 0 bases for V and 4 bases for J; bases not matched to a gene: 6. The chain's CDR3 is CSARDHGLAGADTQYF. Here the CDR3 DNA reads TGCAGTGCTAGAGATCATGGACTAGCGGGTGCAGATACGCAGTATTTT.